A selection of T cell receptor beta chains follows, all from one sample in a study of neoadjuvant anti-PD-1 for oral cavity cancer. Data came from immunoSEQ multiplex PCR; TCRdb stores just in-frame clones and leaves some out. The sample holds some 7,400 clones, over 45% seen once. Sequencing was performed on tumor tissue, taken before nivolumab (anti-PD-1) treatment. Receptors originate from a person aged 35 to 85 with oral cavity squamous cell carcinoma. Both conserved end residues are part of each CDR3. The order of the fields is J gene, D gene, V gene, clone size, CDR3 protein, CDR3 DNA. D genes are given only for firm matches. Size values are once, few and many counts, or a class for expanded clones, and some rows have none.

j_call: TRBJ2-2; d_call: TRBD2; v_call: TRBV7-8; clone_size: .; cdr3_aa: CASSPRTSVVGELFF; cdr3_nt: TGTGCCAGCAGCCCTAGGACTAGCGTTGTCGGGGAGCTGTTTTTT
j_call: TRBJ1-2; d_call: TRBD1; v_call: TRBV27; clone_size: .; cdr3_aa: CASSSPGQGNYGYTF; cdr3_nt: TGTGCCAGCAGTTCCCCGGGACAGGGGAACTATGGCTACACCTTC
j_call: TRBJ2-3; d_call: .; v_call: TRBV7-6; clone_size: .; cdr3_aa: CASSRLASDTQYF; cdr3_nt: TGTGCCAGCAGCCGGCTAGCATCAGATACGCAGTATTTT
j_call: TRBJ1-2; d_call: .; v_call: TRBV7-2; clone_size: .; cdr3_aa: CASSPITGTANYGYTF; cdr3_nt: TGTGCCAGCAGCCCCATAACAGGGACGGCTAACTATGGCTACACCTTC
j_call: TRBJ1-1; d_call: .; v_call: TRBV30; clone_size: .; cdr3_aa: CAWSVGGGTEAFF; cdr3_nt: TGTGCCTGGAGTGTCGGAGGCGGCACTGAAGCTTTCTTT
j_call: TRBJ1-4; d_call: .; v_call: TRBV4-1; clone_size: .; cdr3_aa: CASSQGWGINEKLFF; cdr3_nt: TGCGCCAGCAGCCAAGGGTGGGGAATAAATGAAAAACTGTTTTTT
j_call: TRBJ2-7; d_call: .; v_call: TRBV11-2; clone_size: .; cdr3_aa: CASSPRDWTYEQYF; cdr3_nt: TGTGCCAGCAGCCCCAGGGACTGGACCTACGAGCAGTACTTC
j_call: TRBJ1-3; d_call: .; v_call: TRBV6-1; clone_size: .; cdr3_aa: CASSVGSSGNTIYF; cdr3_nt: TGTGCCAGCAGTGTTGGGAGCTCTGGAAACACCATATATTTT
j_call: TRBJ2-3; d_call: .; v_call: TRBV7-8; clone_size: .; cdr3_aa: CASSPRRVSTDTQYF; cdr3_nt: TGTGCCAGCAGTCCCCGTCGAGTAAGCACAGATACGCAGTATTTT
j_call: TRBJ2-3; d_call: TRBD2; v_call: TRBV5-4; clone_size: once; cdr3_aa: CASSPGTSGSTDTQYF; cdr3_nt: TGTGCCAGCAGCCCAGGGACTAGCGGGAGCACAGATACGCAGTATTTT
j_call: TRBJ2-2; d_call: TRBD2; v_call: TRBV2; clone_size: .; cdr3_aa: CASTGLAGGWDTGELFF; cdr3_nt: TGTGCCAGCACTGGACTAGCGGGAGGGTGGGACACCGGGGAGCTGTTTTTT
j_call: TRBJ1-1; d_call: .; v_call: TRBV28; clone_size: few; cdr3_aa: CASKALVEAFF; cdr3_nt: TGTGCCAGCAAAGCGCTAGTTGAAGCTTTCTTT
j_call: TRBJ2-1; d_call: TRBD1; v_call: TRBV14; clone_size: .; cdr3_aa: CASSRGQVQFF; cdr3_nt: TGTGCCAGCAGCCGAGGACAGGTTCAGTTCTTC
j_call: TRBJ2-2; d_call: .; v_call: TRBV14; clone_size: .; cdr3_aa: CASSQDRRTSTGELFF; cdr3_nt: TGTGCCAGCAGCCAAGATCGAAGGACCTCCACCGGGGAGCTGTTTTTT
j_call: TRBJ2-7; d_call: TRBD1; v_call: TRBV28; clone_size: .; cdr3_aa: CASSLGTVSSYEQYF; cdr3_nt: TGTGCCAGCAGTTTAGGGACAGTCAGCTCCTACGAGCAGTACTTC
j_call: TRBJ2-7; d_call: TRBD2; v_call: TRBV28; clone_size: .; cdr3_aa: CASSLATSGTYEQYF; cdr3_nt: TGTGCCAGCAGTTTGGCGACTAGCGGTACCTACGAGCAGTACTTC
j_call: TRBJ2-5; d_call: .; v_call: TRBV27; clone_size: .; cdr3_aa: CASSLGKGSGQETQYF; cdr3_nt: TGTGCCAGCAGTTTAGGAAAGGGCTCGGGCCAAGAGACCCAGTACTTC
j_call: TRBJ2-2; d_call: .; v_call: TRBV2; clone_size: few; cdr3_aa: CASSERWTGELFF; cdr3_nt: TGTGCCAGCAGTGAACGTTGGACCGGGGAGCTGTTTTTT
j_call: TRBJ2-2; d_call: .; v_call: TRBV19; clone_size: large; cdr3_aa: CASSIGARELFF; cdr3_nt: TGTGCCAGTAGTATTGGGGCCCGGGAGCTGTTTTTT
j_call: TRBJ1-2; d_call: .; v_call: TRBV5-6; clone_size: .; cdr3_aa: CASSEGLGMSYTF; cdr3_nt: TGTGCCAGCAGCGAGGGACTGGGTATGAGCTACACCTTC
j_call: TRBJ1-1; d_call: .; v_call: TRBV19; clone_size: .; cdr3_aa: CASSIHREGEAFF; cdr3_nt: TGTGCCAGTAGTATACACAGGGAGGGTGAAGCTTTCTTT
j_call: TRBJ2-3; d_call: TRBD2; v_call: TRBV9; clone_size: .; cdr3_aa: CASIESGLAGGRDTQYF; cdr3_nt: TGTGCCAGCATCGAATCGGGACTAGCGGGAGGGAGGGATACGCAGTATTTT
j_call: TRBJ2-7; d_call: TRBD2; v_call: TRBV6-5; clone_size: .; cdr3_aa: CASSWGLAGGEQYF; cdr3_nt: TGTGCCAGCAGCTGGGGACTAGCGGGAGGCGAGCAGTACTTC
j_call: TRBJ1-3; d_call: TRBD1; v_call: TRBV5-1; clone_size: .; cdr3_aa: CASSPAGQEVGNTIYF; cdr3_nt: TGCGCCAGCAGCCCGGCCGGACAGGAAGTTGGAAACACCATATATTTT
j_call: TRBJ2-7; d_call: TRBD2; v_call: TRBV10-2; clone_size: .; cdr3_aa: CASRQLAGVPNEQYF; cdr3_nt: TGCGCCAGCAGACAACTAGCGGGAGTCCCTAACGAGCAGTACTTC
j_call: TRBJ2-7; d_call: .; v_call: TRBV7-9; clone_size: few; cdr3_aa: CASSFNYEQYF; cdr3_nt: TGTGCCAGCAGCTTTAACTACGAGCAGTACTTC
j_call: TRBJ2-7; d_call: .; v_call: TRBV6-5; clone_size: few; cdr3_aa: CASSYTGPYEQYF; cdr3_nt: TGTGCCAGCAGTTACACAGGCCCCTACGAGCAGTACTTC
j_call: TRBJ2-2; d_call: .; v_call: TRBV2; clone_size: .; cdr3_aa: CASSLGGGELFF; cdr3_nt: TGTGCCAGCAGTTTAGGAGGCGGGGAGCTGTTTTTT
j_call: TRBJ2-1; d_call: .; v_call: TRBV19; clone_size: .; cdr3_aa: CASSMSATSSYNEQFF; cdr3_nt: TGTGCCAGTAGTATGTCGGCAACCAGCTCCTACAATGAGCAGTTCTTC
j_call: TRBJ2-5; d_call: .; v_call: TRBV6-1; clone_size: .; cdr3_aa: CASSNDRVETQYF; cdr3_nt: TGTGCCAGCAGCAACGACAGAGTGGAGACCCAGTACTTC
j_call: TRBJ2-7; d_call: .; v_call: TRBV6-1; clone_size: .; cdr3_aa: CASSERGRPTLEQYF; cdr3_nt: TGTGCCAGCAGTGAAAGAGGGAGACCCACCTTGGAGCAGTACTTC
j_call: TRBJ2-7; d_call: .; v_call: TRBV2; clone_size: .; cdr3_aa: CASSQSSYEQYF; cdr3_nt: TGTGCCAGCAGTCAGAGCTCCTACGAGCAGTACTTC
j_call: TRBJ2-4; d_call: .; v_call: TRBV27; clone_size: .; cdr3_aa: CASSLAEKGDIQYF; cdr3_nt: TGTGCCAGCAGTCTCGCGGAGAAGGGGGACATTCAGTACTTC
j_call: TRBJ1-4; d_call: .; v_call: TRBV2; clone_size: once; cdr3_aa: CASSPIQVKEKLFF; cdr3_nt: TGTGCCAGCAGCCCCATACAGGTTAAGGAAAAACTGTTTTTT
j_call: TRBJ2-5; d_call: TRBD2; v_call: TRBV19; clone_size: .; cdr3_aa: CASSPSGGPGETQYF; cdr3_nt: TGTGCCAGTAGTCCGAGCGGGGGGCCAGGCGAGACCCAGTACTTC
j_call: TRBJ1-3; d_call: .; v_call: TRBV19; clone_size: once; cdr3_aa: CASSMLQGLQGNTIYF; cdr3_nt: TGTGCCAGTAGTATGCTACAGGGCCTGCAGGGAAACACCATATATTTT
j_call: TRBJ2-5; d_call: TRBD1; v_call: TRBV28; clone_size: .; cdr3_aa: CASSLGTGERRETQYF; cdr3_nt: TGTGCCAGCAGTTTAGGGACAGGGGAACGGAGGGAGACCCAGTACTTC
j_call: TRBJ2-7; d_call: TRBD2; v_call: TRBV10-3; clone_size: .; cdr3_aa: CAISENLAGGYEQYF; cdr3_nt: TGTGCCATCAGTGAGAATCTAGCGGGAGGCTACGAGCAGTACTTC
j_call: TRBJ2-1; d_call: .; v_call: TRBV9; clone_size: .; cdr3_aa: CASSVAGDLDSYNEQFF; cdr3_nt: TGTGCCAGCAGCGTAGCTGGGGACTTGGACTCCTACAATGAGCAGTTCTTC
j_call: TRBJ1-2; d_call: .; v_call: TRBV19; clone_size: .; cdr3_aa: CASSRGRRNDYGYTF; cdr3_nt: TGTGCCAGTTCCCGGGGACGGCGAAACGACTATGGCTACACCTTC
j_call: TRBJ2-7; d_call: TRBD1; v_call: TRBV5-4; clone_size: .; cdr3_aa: CASSLAQGAQGYYEQYF; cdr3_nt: TGTGCCAGCAGCTTGGCTCAGGGGGCGCAAGGATACTACGAGCAGTACTTC
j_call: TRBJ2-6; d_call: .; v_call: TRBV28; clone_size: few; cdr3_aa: CASEGGGANVLTF; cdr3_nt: TGTGCCAGCGAGGGAGGTGGGGCCAACGTCCTGACTTTC
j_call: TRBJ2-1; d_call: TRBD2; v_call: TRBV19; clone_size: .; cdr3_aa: CASSRPVGAGGPNEQFF; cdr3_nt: TGTGCCAGTAGCCGGCCGGTTGGTGCGGGAGGTCCCAATGAGCAGTTCTTC
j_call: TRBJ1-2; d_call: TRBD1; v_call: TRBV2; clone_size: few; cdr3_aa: CASSLDRAGYTF; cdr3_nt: TGTGCCAGCAGCCTGGACAGGGCCGGCTACACCTTC
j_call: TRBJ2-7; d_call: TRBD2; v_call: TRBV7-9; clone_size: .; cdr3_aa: CASSSRDYTYEQYF; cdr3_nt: TGTGCCAGCAGCAGCCGGGACTATACCTACGAGCAGTACTTC
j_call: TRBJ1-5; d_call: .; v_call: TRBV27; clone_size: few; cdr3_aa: CATGLNSNQPQHF; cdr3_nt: TGTGCCACCGGGCTGAATAGCAATCAGCCCCAGCATTTT
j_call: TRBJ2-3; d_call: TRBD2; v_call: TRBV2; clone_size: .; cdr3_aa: CASSWGTSGNGDTQYF; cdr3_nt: TGTGCCAGCAGCTGGGGGACTAGCGGGAACGGGGATACGCAGTATTTT